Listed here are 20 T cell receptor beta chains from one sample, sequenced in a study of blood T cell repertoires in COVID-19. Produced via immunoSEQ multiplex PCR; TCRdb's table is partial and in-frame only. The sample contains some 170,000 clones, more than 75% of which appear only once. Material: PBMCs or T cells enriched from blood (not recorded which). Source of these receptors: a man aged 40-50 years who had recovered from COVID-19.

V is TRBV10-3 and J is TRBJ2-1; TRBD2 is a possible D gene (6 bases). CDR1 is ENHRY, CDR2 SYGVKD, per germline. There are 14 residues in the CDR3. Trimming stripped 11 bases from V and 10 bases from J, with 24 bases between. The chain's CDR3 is CASSPGQGGKEQFF. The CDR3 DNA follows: TGTGCCTCATCGCCGGGGCAGGGAGGTAAAGAGCAGTTCTTC.

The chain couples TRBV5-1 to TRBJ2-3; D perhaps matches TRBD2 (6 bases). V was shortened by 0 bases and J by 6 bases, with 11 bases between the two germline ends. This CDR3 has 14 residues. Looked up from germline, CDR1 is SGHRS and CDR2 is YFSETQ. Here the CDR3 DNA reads TGCGCCAGCAGCTTGGGACTAGATGGCGATACGCAGTATTTT. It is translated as CASSLGLDGDTQYF. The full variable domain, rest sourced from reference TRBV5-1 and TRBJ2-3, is KAGVTQTPRYLIKTRGQQVTLSCSPISGHRSVSWYQQTPGQGLQFLFEYFSETQRNKGNFPGRFSGRQFSNSRSEMNVSTLELGDSALYLCASSLGLDGDTQYFGPGTRLTVL.

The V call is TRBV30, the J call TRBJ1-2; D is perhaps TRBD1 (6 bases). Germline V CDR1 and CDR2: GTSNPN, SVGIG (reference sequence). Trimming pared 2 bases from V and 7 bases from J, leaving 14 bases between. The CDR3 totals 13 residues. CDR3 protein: CAWSSGTFRGYTF. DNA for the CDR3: TGTGCCTGGAGTTCCGGGACATTTCGTGGCTACACCTTC.

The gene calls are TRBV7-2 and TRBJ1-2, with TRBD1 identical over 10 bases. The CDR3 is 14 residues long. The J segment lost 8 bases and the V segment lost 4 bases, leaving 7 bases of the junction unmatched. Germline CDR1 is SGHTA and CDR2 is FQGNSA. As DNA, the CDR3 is TGTGCCAGCAGCTACCGACAGGGGGCGAACGGCTACACCTTC. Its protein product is CASSYRQGANGYTF.

The CDR3 loop is CASSETSFGNTIYF. The DNA for the CDR3 is TGCGCCAGCAGTGAGACCTCGTTCGGGAACACCATATATTTT. The chain joins TRBV10-2 to TRBJ1-3; D is uncertain. Trimming left V 2 bases short and J 7 bases short, with 12 bases between. This CDR3 spans 14 amino acids. The V gene's germline CDR1 is WSHSY and CDR2 SAAADI.

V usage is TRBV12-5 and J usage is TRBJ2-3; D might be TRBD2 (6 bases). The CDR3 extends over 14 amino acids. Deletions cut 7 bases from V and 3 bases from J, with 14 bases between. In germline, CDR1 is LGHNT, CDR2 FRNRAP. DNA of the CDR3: TGTGCTAGTGCCTCGACGGGGGTTACAGATACGCAGTATTTT. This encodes CASASTGVTDTQYF.

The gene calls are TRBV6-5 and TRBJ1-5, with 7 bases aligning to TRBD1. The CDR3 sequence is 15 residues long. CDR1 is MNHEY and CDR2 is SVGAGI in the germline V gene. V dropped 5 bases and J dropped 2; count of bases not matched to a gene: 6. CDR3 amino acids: CASSRSRGGNQPQHF. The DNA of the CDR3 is TGTGCCAGCAGTAGGTCCAGGGGGGGCAATCAGCCCCAGCATTTT.

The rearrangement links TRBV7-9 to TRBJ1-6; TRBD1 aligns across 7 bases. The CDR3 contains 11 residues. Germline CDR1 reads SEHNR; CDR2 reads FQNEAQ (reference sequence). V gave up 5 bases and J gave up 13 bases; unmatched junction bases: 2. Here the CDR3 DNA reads TGTGCCAGCAGCCAGACAGGGCCCCTCCACTTT. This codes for CASSQTGPLHF.

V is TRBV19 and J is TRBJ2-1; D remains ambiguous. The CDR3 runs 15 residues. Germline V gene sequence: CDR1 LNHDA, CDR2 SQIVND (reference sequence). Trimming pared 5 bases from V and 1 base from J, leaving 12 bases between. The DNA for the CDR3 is TGTGCCAGTAGTGTAGGAGCTGAGTCCTACAATGAGCAGTTCTTC. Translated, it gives CASSVGAESYNEQFF.

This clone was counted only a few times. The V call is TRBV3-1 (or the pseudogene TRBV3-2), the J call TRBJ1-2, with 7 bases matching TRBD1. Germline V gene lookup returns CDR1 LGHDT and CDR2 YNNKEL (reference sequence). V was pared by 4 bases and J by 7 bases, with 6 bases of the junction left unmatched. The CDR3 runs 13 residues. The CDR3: CASSPTQGSGYTF. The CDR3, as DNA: TGTGCCAGCAGCCCTACACAGGGGAGTGGCTACACCTTC.

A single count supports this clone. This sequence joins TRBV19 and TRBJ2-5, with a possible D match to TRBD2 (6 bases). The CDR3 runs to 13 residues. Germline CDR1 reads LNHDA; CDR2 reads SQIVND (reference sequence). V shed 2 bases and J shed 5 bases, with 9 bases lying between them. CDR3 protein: CASSIWRAETQYF. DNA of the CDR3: TGTGCCAGTAGTATATGGAGGGCGGAGACCCAGTACTTC.

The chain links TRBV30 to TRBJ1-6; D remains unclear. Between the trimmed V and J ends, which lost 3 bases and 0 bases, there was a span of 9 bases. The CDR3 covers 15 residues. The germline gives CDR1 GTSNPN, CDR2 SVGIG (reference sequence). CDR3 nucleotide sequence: TGTGCCTGGAGCGGGAAGAGCTCCTATAATTCACCCCTCCACTTT. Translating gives CAWSGKSSYNSPLHF.

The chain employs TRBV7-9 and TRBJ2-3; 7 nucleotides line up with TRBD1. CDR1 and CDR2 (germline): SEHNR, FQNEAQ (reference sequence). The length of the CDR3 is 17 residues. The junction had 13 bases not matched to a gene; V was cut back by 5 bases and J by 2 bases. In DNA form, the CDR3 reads TGTGCCAGCAGCCCCAAACGTCGACAGGGCCCCACAGATACGCAGTATTTT. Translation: CASSPKRRQGPTDTQYF.

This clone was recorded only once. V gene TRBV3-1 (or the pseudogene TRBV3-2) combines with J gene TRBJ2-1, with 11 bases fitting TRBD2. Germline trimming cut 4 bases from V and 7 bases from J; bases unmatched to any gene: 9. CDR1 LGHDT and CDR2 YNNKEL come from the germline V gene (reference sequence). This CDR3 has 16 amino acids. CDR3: CASSLNSGGARNEQFF. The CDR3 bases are TGTGCCAGCAGCCTTAATAGCGGGGGGGCACGGAATGAGCAGTTCTTC.

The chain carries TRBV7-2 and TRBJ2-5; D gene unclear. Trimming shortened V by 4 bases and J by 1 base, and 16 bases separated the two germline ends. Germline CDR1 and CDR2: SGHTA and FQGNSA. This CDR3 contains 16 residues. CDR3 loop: CASSSKYVSVQETQYF. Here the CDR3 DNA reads TGTGCCAGCAGCTCAAAATACGTCAGCGTCCAAGAGACCCAGTACTTC.

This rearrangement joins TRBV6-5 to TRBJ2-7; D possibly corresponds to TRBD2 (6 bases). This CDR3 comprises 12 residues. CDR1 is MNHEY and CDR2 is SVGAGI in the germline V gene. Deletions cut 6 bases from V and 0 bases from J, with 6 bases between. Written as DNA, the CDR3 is TGTGCCAGCAGGGAGGGCTCCTACGAGCAGTACTTC. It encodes CASREGSYEQYF.

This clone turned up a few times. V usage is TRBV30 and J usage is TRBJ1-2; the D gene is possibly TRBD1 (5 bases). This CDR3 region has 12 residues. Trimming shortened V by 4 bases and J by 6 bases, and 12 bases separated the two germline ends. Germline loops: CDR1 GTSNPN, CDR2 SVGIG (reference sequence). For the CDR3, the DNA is TGTGCCTGGAACCGACAGAACGATGGCTACACCTTC. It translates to CAWNRQNDGYTF.

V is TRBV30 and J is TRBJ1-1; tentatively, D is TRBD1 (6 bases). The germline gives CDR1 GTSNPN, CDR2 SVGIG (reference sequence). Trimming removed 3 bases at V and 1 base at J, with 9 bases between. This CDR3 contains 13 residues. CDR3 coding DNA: TGTGCCTGGAGCGGACAGTCGAACACTGAAGCTTTCTTT. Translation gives CAWSGQSNTEAFF.

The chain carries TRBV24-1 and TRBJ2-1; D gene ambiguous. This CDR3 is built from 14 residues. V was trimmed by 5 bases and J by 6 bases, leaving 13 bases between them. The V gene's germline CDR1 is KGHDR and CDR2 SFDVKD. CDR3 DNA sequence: TGTGCCACCAGTGGCTCCAGTCTCCGCAATGAGCAGTTCTTC. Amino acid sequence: CATSGSSLRNEQFF.

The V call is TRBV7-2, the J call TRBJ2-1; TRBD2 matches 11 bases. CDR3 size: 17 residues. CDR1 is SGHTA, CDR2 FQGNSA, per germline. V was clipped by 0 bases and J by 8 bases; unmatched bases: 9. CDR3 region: CASSLASLAGVRYEQFF. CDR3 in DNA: TGTGCCAGCAGCTTAGCCTCACTAGCGGGGGTTCGGTATGAGCAGTTCTTC.